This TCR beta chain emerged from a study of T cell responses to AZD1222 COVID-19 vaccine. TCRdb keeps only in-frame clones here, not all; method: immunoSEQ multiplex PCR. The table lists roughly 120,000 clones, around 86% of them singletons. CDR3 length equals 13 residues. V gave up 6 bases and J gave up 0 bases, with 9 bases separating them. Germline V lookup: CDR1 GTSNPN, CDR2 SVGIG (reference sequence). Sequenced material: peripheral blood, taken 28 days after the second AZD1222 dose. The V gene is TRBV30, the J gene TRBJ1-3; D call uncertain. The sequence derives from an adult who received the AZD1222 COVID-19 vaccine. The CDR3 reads CACHGFSGNTIYF. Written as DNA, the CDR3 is TGTGCCTGCCACGGCTTCTCTGGAAACACCATATATTTT.